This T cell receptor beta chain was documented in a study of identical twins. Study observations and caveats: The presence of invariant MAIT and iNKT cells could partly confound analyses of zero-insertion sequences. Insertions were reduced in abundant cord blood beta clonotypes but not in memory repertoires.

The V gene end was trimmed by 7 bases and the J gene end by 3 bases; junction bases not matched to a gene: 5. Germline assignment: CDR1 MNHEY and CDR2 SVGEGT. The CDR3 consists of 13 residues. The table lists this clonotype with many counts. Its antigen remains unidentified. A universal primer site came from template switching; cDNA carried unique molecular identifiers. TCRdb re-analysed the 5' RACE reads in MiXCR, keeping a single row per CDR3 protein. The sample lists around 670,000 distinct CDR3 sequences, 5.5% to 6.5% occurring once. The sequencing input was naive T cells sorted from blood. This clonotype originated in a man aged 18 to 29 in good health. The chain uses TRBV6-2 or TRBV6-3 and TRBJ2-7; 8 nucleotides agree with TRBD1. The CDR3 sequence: CASKGQGIYEQYF. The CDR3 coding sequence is TGTGCCAGCAAAGGACAGGGAATCTACGAGCAGTACTTC.